These T cell receptor beta chains were read from a single sample in a study of T cells in Graves' hyperthyroidism and ophthalmopathy. In TCRdb, the multiplex PCR reads were re-called with MiXCR into one record per CDR3 protein. The data show fewer than 900,000 distinct CDR3 sequences, with roughly a sixth seen just once and approximately 15% held by the top ten. The sample consisted of blood. The receptors come from a woman between 45 and 60 years old with Graves' hyperthyroidism that later progressed to Graves' ophthalmopathy. Each CDR3 is given with its conserved first and last residue. The order of the fields is clone size, J gene, D gene, V gene, CDR3 protein, CDR3 DNA. A D gene is named only where the DNA matches it firmly. Only part of the rows carry a size: once, few, many, or a class if the clone is expanded.

clone size: NA
J gene: TRBJ1-4
D gene: TRBD1
V gene: TRBV4-1
CDR3 protein: CASSPKLRGQSEKLFF
CDR3 DNA: TGCGCCAGCAGCCCCAAGCTTAGGGGGCAGTCTGAAAAACTGTTTTTT

clone size: NA
J gene: TRBJ1-6
D gene: NA
V gene: TRBV14
CDR3 protein: CASSHHSGRYNSPLHF
CDR3 DNA: TGTGCCAGCAGCCACCATTCGGGACGGTATAATTCACCCCTCCACTTT

clone size: NA
J gene: TRBJ1-5
D gene: NA
V gene: TRBV12-3/TRBV12-4
CDR3 protein: CASSHLGGSNQPQHF
CDR3 DNA: TGTGCCAGCAGTCACCTAGGGGGTAGCAATCAGCCCCAGCATTTT

clone size: few
J gene: TRBJ1-5
D gene: TRBD1
V gene: TRBV2
CDR3 protein: CASSENRGRIGGNQPQHF
CDR3 DNA: TGTGCCAGCAGTGAGAACAGGGGTCGGATCGGTGGCAATCAGCCCCAGCATTTT

clone size: many
J gene: TRBJ2-7
D gene: TRBD1
V gene: TRBV3-1
CDR3 protein: CASSQDERRDRTYEQYF
CDR3 DNA: TGTGCCAGCAGCCAAGATGAGCGGCGGGACAGGACCTACGAGCAGTACTTC

clone size: many
J gene: TRBJ1-3
D gene: TRBD1
V gene: TRBV2
CDR3 protein: CASSSTGDGNTIYF
CDR3 DNA: TGTGCCAGCAGTTCAACAGGGGACGGAAACACCATATATTTT

clone size: few
J gene: TRBJ2-2
D gene: NA
V gene: TRBV4-1
CDR3 protein: CASSHRVGELFF
CDR3 DNA: TGCGCCAGCAGCCATCGAGTCGGGGAGCTGTTTTTT

clone size: NA
J gene: TRBJ2-3
D gene: TRBD2
V gene: TRBV7-3
CDR3 protein: CASSLRHEGGGGATDTQYF
CDR3 DNA: TGTGCCAGCAGCTTAAGACATGAGGGAGGCGGGGGGGCTACAGATACGCAGTATTTT

clone size: NA
J gene: TRBJ2-2
D gene: TRBD1
V gene: TRBV28
CDR3 protein: CASSPPGGRNTGELFF
CDR3 DNA: TGTGCCAGCAGTCCCCCAGGGGGCAGGAACACCGGGGAGCTGTTTTTT

clone size: NA
J gene: TRBJ1-1
D gene: NA
V gene: TRBV15
CDR3 protein: CATSRERRENTEAFF
CDR3 DNA: TGTGCCACCAGCAGAGAAAGGCGGGAGAACACTGAAGCTTTCTTT

clone size: NA
J gene: TRBJ1-5
D gene: NA
V gene: TRBV14
CDR3 protein: CASSAVNQPQHF
CDR3 DNA: TGTGCCAGCAGCGCAGTGAATCAGCCCCAGCATTTT

clone size: many
J gene: TRBJ2-3
D gene: TRBD2
V gene: TRBV11-2
CDR3 protein: CASSVSGGIGTDTQYF
CDR3 DNA: TGTGCCAGCAGCGTTAGCGGGGGGATTGGAACAGATACGCAGTATTTT

clone size: many
J gene: TRBJ1-1
D gene: NA
V gene: TRBV27
CDR3 protein: CASSLAADYRYTEAFF
CDR3 DNA: TGTGCCAGCAGTTTGGCAGCCGATTATCGCTACACTGAAGCTTTCTTT